The rows below give T cell receptor beta chains drawn from one sample of a study of tumor and adjacent non-tumor tissue in lung cancer. TCRdb passed the multiplex PCR reads through MiXCR, listing each CDR3 protein once. The data hold about 200,000 distinct CDR3 sequences, with approximately 74% observed a single time. The sequencing input was lung tumor tissue. The receptors derive from a man in his fifties or sixties with non-small cell lung cancer. The CDR3 runs from the conserved cysteine through the conserved F or W. A D gene is named only where the DNA matches it firmly. Size tells how often a clone was seen (once, few, many) or the class of an expanded clone, and some rows leave it out.

d_gene	v_gene	len	j_gene	abundance	CDR3aa	CDR3nt
TRBD1	TRBV6-2/TRBV6-3	19	TRBJ2-1	-	CASSYLTWGTGCSYNEQFF	TGTGCCAGTAGTTACCTAACTTGGGGGACAGGGTGCTCCTACAATGAGCAGTTCTTC
TRBD1	TRBV20-1	13	TRBJ2-7	-	CSARGDRGYEEYF	TGCAGTGCTAGGGGGGACAGGGGTTACGAGGAGTACTTC
-	TRBV6-1	15	TRBJ1-3	few	CASTRGRARGNTIYF	TGTGCCAGCACCCGGGGGCGCGCTAGGGGAAACACCATATATTTT
-	TRBV4-1	13	TRBJ2-4	-	CASIQDSNTIQYF	TGCGCCAGTATCCAAGATAGTAACACTATTCAGTACTTC
-	TRBV4-2	14	TRBJ2-1	many	CASSQVSSHNEQFF	TGTGCCAGCAGCCAAGTGAGCAGTCACAATGAGCAGTTCTTC
-	TRBV4-3	17	TRBJ2-1	-	CASSLDLARAYGNEQFF	TGCGCCAGCAGTCTAGATTTAGCGCGAGCTTACGGAAATGAGCAGTTCTTC
TRBD2	TRBV5-6	18	TRBJ2-7	-	CASSPRGSGSPQGYEQYF	TGTGCCAGCAGCCCCCGGGGCAGCGGGAGCCCCCAGGGATACGAGCAGTACTTC
-	TRBV21-1	16	TRBJ2-3	-	CASSKNGPTLTDPQYF	TGTGCCAGCAGCAAGAACGGCCCTACACTCACAGATCCGCAGTATTTT
-	TRBV20-1	13	TRBJ2-2	-	CSARNPQTGELFF	TGCAGTGCTAGAAACCCCCAAACCGGGGAGCTGTTTTTT
-	TRBV20-1	14	TRBJ1-2	-	CSGRDRPQNYGYTF	TGCAGTGGTAGAGATCGGCCGCAAAACTATGGCTACACCTTC
-	TRBV5-6	14	TRBJ2-7	-	CASSLSPASYEQYF	TGTGCCAGCAGCTTATCGCCTGCCTCCTACGAGCAGTACTTC
-	TRBV11-3	14	TRBJ2-1	few	CASSLGGDLNEQLF	TGTGCTAGCAGCTTAGGGGGGGACTTAAATGAGCAGCTCTTC
-	TRBV11-3	13	TRBJ1-1	many	CASSFGGIVGAFF	TGTGCCAGCAGCTTCGGGGGGATAGTGGGAGCTTTCTTT
TRBD1	TRBV20-1	13	TRBJ1-2	-	CSGRAGQNNGYTF	TGCAGTGGTAGGGCGGGACAGAACAATGGCTACACCTTC
TRBD2	TRBV6-4	15	TRBJ2-3	-	CATRRLAGETDTQYF	TGTGCCACCCGGCGACTAGCGGGGGAAACAGATACGCAGTATTTT
TRBD2	TRBV11-2	13	TRBJ2-1	medium-sized	CASSLGGGNEQFF	TGTGCCAGCAGCTTAGGGGGGGGCAATGAGCAGTTCTTC
TRBD1	TRBV7-9	15	TRBJ1-2	-	CANSLEQGVGYGYTF	TGTGCCAACAGCTTAGAGCAGGGGGTCGGTTATGGCTACACCTTC
-	TRBV5-4	13	TRBJ2-1	once	CASNSDVGSEQFF	TGTGCCAGCAACTCGGACGTCGGGAGTGAGCAGTTCTTC
-	TRBV6-6	12	TRBJ1-3	-	CASINSGNTIYF	TGTGCCAGCATCAACTCTGGAAACACCATATATTTT
-	TRBV10-2	12	TRBJ2-5	many	CASSVLQETQYF	TGCGCCAGCAGCGTCTTACAAGAGACCCAGTACTTC
-	TRBV28	15	TRBJ1-4	-	CASSLSISTNEKLFF	TGTGCCAGCAGTTTGTCCATATCCACTAATGAAAAACTGTTTTTT
-	TRBV11-3	15	TRBJ1-1	-	CASSLGPGAGTEAFF	TGTGCCAGCAGCTTAGGTCCAGGCGCGGGTACTGAAGCTTTCTTT
TRBD2	TRBV6-5	15	TRBJ2-2	-	CASGGVTGSTGELFF	TGTGCCAGCGGGGGGGTTACAGGATCCACCGGGGAGCTGTTTTTT
-	TRBV20-1	13	TRBJ2-5	-	CSARAVGKETQYF	TGTAGTGCTAGGGCGGTAGGGAAAGAGACCCAGTACTTC
-	TRBV20-1	14	TRBJ1-6	few	CSAPSGTRGKALHF	TGCAGTGCTCCCTCCGGGACCAGGGGAAAAGCCCTCCACTTT
-	TRBV23-1	13	TRBJ1-5	-	CASSAGSNQPQHF	TGCGCCAGCTCCGCGGGTAGCAATCAGCCCCAGCATTTT
-	TRBV20-1	12	TRBJ2-5	-	CSARDSWGTQYF	TGCAGTGCTAGAGATTCCTGGGGGACCCAGTATTTC
-	TRBV5-1	14	TRBJ2-1	-	CASSLAQGRDEQFF	TGCGCCAGCAGCTTGGCACAGGGCAGGGATGAGCAGTTCTTC
TRBD1	TRBV6-1	15	TRBJ2-6	-	CASSGQGAGANILTF	TGTGCCAGCAGCGGACAGGGGGCCGGGGCCAACATCCTGACTTTC
-	TRBV4-1	15	TRBJ1-5	few	CASSQDSSGNQPQHF	TGCGCCAGCAGCCAAGATTCTTCAGGGAATCAGCCCCAGCATTTT
TRBD2	TRBV5-1	16	TRBJ2-3	-	CASSRGLVGGSDTQYF	TGCGCCAGCAGCAGAGGACTAGTGGGAGGCTCAGATACGCAGTATTTT
TRBD2	TRBV12-5	18	TRBJ2-5	-	CASCLALTSGGVSETQYF	TGTGCTAGTTGTTTGGCCCTGACTAGCGGGGGGGTATCAGAGACCCAGTACTTC
-	TRBV11-2	13	TRBJ2-1	many	CASSSTLGDEQFF	TGTGCCAGCAGCTCAACCCTGGGCGATGAGCAGTTCTTC
-	TRBV6-5	13	TRBJ1-2	-	CGSSRIEGCGYTF	TGTGGCAGCAGCCGGATAGAGGGTTGCGGCTACACCTTC
-	TRBV5-6	16	TRBJ2-5	-	CASSGGRVSRRETQYF	TGTGCCAGCAGCGGTGGCCGGGTATCCCGAAGAGAGACCCAGTACTTC
-	TRBV6-2/TRBV6-3	15	TRBJ1-3	-	CASSPPARSGSTIYF	TGTGCCAGCAGCCCCCCCGCGCGCTCTGGAAGCACCATATATTTT
-	TRBV18	14	TRBJ1-1	-	CASSRGNANTEVFF	TGTGCCAGCTCACGGGGTAATGCGAACACTGAAGTTTTCTTT
-	TRBV20-1	14	TRBJ1-3	-	CSARNTGSGNTIYF	TGCAGTGCTAGGAACACGGGCTCTGGAAACACCATATATTTT
TRBD1	TRBV29-1	14	TRBJ1-1	-	CSAVGQGIDTEAFF	TGCAGCGCCGTGGGACAGGGGATCGACACTGAAGCTTTCTTT
-	TRBV5-1	14	TRBJ2-3	-	CASSFGGPEDTQYF	TGCGCCAGCAGCTTCGGGGGACCTGAGGATACGCAGTATTTT